The 10 T cell receptor beta chains reported below all come from one sample, sequenced in a study of cytomegalovirus exposure and HLA in healthy donors. 60 Vbeta and 13 Jbeta primers were used in PCR. The table came from immunoSEQ multiplex PCR; TCRdb's copy has only in-frame clones and leaves some out. The sample has under 200,000 clones, over 65% seen once; the top ten hold less than 3%. Sequencing was carried out using PBMCs. These receptors were collected from a woman in her thirties or forties in good health and CMV-seropositive.

The chain joins TRBV25-1 to TRBJ1-2; D gene unclear. V shed 1 base and J shed 4 bases, with 16 bases lying between them. The germline V gene encodes CDR1 MGHDK and CDR2 SYGVNS. The CDR3 is 16 amino acids. CDR3 sequence: CASSEFTAVPGYGYTF. The DNA of the CDR3 is TGTGCCAGCAGTGAATTTACGGCAGTCCCGGGCTATGGCTACACCTTC.

Remarks on this clone: An end of the junction differs from the germline gene, which may be a read error. The chain links TRBV4-3 to TRBJ1-2; perhaps TRBD1 as D (6 bases). In germline, CDR1 is LGHNA, CDR2 YSLEER. This CDR3 is built from 16 residues. The CDR3 bases are TGCGCCAGCAGCCAAGACAACCAGGGACAATACTATGGCTACCCCTTC. This sequence encodes CASSQDNQGQYYGYPF.

This chain connects TRBV29-1 to TRBJ1-2; 8 bases are shared with TRBD1. The germline CDR1 and CDR2 sequences are SQVTM and ANQGSEA. This CDR3 region has 13 residues. Trimming took 3 bases from V and 9 from J; bases not matched to a gene: 9. This CDR3 is CSVEEVQGGSYTF. The CDR3 nucleotides read TGCAGCGTTGAGGAGGTACAGGGGGGGAGCTACACCTTC.

This clone came up a few times. The V call is TRBV5-1, the J call TRBJ1-1; 7 bases match TRBD1. The V gene end was trimmed by 3 bases and the J gene end by 5 bases; junction bases not matched to a gene: 7. Germline V gives CDR1 SGHRS, CDR2 YFSETQ. This CDR3 comprises 14 residues. CDR3 sequence: CASSWGTEGTEAFF. DNA for the CDR3: TGCGCCAGCAGCTGGGGGACAGAAGGGACTGAAGCTTTCTTT. The full variable domain, in which reference TRBV5-1 and TRBJ1-1 provide the parts outside the CDR3, is KAGVTQTPRYLIKTRGQQVTLSCSPISGHRSVSWYQQTPGQGLQFLFEYFSETQRNKGNFPGRFSGRQFSNSRSEMNVSTLELGDSALYLCASSWGTEGTEAFFGQGTRLTVV.

This clone showed up just a few times. The chain carries TRBV7-9 and TRBJ1-1, with 9 bases matching TRBD1. The CDR3 is 15 amino acids. From germline, CDR1 is SEHNR and CDR2 FQNEAQ (reference sequence). The V and J ends lost 5 bases and 6 bases, in that order; junction bases with no gene match: 10. DNA of the CDR3: TGTGCCAGCAGCCCAGGGACAGGGCACGCCGCTGAAGCTTTCTTT. Protein product: CASSPGTGHAAEAFF.

The V and J genes are TRBV28 and TRBJ1-5; maybe TRBD1 (5 bases). The CDR3 extends over 14 amino acids. Trimming stripped 7 bases from V and 11 bases from J, with 21 bases between. Per germline, CDR1 MDHEN and CDR2 SYDVKM. The chain's CDR3 is CASNGHGSGEAQHF. CDR3 coding DNA: TGTGCCAGCAACGGACACGGTTCGGGAGAGGCCCAGCATTTT.

The chain joins TRBV7-8 to TRBJ2-7; a weak D match, TRBD2 (6 bases). The CDR3 totals 15 residues. Between the trimmed V and J ends, which lost 5 bases and 3 bases, there was a span of 17 bases. The germline V gene encodes CDR1 SGHVS and CDR2 FQNEAQ. CDR3 coding DNA: TGTGCCAGCAGCATCTCCGGGACTTCTTACTACGAGCAGTACTTC. Its protein is CASSISGTSYYEQYF.

This sequence joins TRBV27 and TRBJ1-1; 9 bases match TRBD1. CDR3 length: 16 residues. Germline-derived CDR1 and CDR2 are MNHEY and SMNVEV (reference sequence). Trimming cost V 6 bases and J 4 bases; bases outside gene matches: 12. CDR3 sequence reads: CASSYYQGQGPTEAFF. Written as DNA, the CDR3 is TGTGCCAGCAGCTATTACCAAGGACAGGGGCCCACTGAAGCTTTCTTT.

The V and J genes are TRBV6-5 and TRBJ1-5, with D unresolved. The CDR3 contains 15 residues. V lost 6 bases, J lost 0 bases, and 12 bases lay in between. Germline-derived CDR1 and CDR2 are MNHEY and SVGAGI. CDR3 in DNA: TGTGCCAGCAGCCCCCTGGAGGATAGCAATCAGCCCCAGCATTTT. Its protein product is CASSPLEDSNQPQHF.

J is TRBJ1-1 and V is TRBV13; 7 bases fit TRBD1. V was clipped by 2 bases and J by 0 bases; unmatched bases: 6. This CDR3 has 16 amino acids. Germline assignment: CDR1 PRHDT and CDR2 FYEKMQ (reference sequence). The CDR3 region has the DNA TGTGCCAGCAGCTTAACAGGGGTAGGCATGAACACTGAAGCTTTCTTT. Amino acids: CASSLTGVGMNTEAFF.